These 29 T cell receptor beta chains originate from one sample sequenced in a study of T cells after yellow fever vaccination. MiXCR was run by TCRdb on the 5' RACE reads, yielding one entry per CDR3 protein. The table shows more than 65,000 distinct CDR3 sequences, with less than 15% occurring only once. Sequences were derived from CD8+ T cells not binding an NS4B(214-222) dextramer, sorted from PBMCs, sampled less than 25 days after the first yellow fever vaccination. The source of these receptors is a man aged 18 to 35 who received the YFV17D yellow fever vaccine.

The rearrangement uses TRBV7-2 and TRBJ1-4; a weak D match, TRBD1 (6 bases). This CDR3 has 15 residues. V was cut by 1 base and J by 5 bases, with 11 bases left in between. Germline CDR1 is SGHTA and CDR2 is FQGNSA. The CDR3 sequence: CASSLETGLNEKLFF. The CDR3 coding sequence is TGTGCCAGCAGCTTAGAAACAGGGCTCAATGAAAAACTGTTTTTT.

The V gene is TRBV5-1, the J gene TRBJ2-3; TRBD2 matches 7 bases. The germline V gene has CDR1 SGHRS and CDR2 YFSETQ. The V segment lost 2 bases and the J segment 0 bases; nucleotides outside the gene matches: 12. The CDR3 extends over 18 amino acids. The CDR3 loop reads CASSFSAGVHSSTDTQYF. CDR3 nucleotides: TGCGCCAGCAGCTTTTCGGCGGGGGTTCACTCTAGCACAGATACGCAGTATTTT.

This clonotype was found many times. The chain carries TRBV3-2 and TRBJ2-1; the D call TRBD1 from the table was never checked on the DNA. TRBV3-2 is annotated as a pseudogene. The CDR3 consists of 19 residues. This CDR3 reads CASSQDIRETSEFYNEQFF. The CDR3, as DNA: TGTGCCAGCAGCCAAGATATCAGGGAGACTAGCGAGTTCTACAATGAGCAGTTCTTC.

This clonotype was picked up a small number of times. V usage is TRBV7-2 and J usage is TRBJ2-3, with TRBD2 as a possible D gene (5 bases). The V gene lost 1 base and the J gene lost 0 bases, with 11 bases spanning the gap. From germline, CDR1 is SGHTA and CDR2 FQGNSA. The CDR3 is 16 residues long. The CDR3 loop reads CASSLVLAGSTDTQYF. The CDR3 DNA reads TGTGCCAGCAGCTTAGTTCTAGCCGGGAGCACAGATACGCAGTATTTT.

A few counts support this clonotype. The chain combines TRBV13 with TRBJ2-1, with 8 bases that match TRBD2. CDR1 and CDR2 (germline): PRHDT, FYEKMQ (reference sequence). This CDR3 region has 13 residues. J gave up 8 bases and V 8 bases, and 8 bases lay outside the gene matches. The CDR3 bases are TGTGCCAGCGGGACTAGGGGAATTGATGAGCAGTTCTTC. Its protein product is CASGTRGIDEQFF.

J is TRBJ2-5 and V is TRBV5-1; TRBD2 matches 8 bases. The V gene's germline CDR1 is SGHRS and CDR2 YFSETQ. The CDR3 sequence is 14 residues long. V dropped 4 bases and J dropped 5; count of bases not matched to a gene: 7. CDR3 DNA: TGCGCCAGCAGCACGGGACTAGGTGTGGAGACCCAGTACTTC. The encoded protein is CASSTGLGVETQYF.

This rearrangement joins TRBV27 to TRBJ1-5, with a possible D match to TRBD1 (5 bases). Looked up from germline, CDR1 is MNHEY and CDR2 is SMNVEV (reference sequence). V was cut by 2 bases and J by 4 bases, with 6 bases left in between. CDR3 length: 13 amino acids. CDR3 in DNA: TGTGCCAGCAGTTTAAGGGGAAATCAGCCCCAGCATTTT. Amino acid sequence: CASSLRGNQPQHF.

This clonotype has only a few counts. The V gene is TRBV2, the J gene TRBJ2-1; a weak D match, TRBD1 (6 bases). V dropped 6 bases and J dropped 0 bases, with 12 bases sitting between them. CDR1 and CDR2 (germline): SNHLY, FYNNEI. The CDR3 covers 15 residues. CDR3 bases: TGTGCCAGCAGAGGATGGGGGCCCTCCTACAATGAGCAGTTCTTC. Encoded protein: CASRGWGPSYNEQFF.

The chain has TRBV4-1 and TRBJ2-2; 9 nucleotides align to TRBD2. Germline V CDR1 and CDR2: MGHRA, YSYEKL. V lost 1 base, J lost 0 bases, and 9 bases stayed unmatched. The CDR3 has 19 residues. This chain's CDR3 is CASSQGRRASGANTGELFF. CDR3 in DNA: TGCGCCAGCAGCCAAGGGAGAAGGGCTAGCGGGGCGAACACCGGGGAGCTGTTTTTT.

This clonotype was detected only a few times. The V gene is TRBV29-1, the J gene TRBJ2-1, with TRBD2 matching over 9 bases. CDR1 is SQVTM, CDR2 ANQGSEA, per germline. The CDR3 contains 16 residues. After removal of 3 bases from V and 4 bases from J, the junction contained 10 bases not matched to a gene. CDR3 residues: CSVDGASGEGYNEQFF. The CDR3 DNA reads as TGCAGCGTTGATGGGGCTAGCGGGGAGGGTTACAATGAGCAGTTCTTC.

The chain recombines TRBV6-5 with TRBJ2-7; either TRBD1 or TRBD2 may fit D (5 bases each). The CDR3 loop spans 14 amino acids. Trimming took 2 bases from V and 0 from J, leaving 8 bases between them. Germline V gene lookup returns CDR1 MNHEY and CDR2 SVGAGI. CDR3 DNA sequence: TGTGCCAGCAGTTACACCGGGACCTCCTACGAGCAGTACTTC. Its protein product is CASSYTGTSYEQYF.

This clonotype has a handful of counts. The V and J genes are TRBV5-4 and TRBJ2-1, with unresolved D. The length of the CDR3 is 13 residues. The germline V gene encodes CDR1 SGHNT and CDR2 YYREEE (reference sequence). V was shortened by 3 bases and J by 6 bases, with 10 bases between the two germline ends. CDR3 in amino acids: CASSWATSNEQFF. DNA of the CDR3: TGTGCCAGCAGCTGGGCTACCAGCAATGAGCAGTTCTTC.

This clonotype has only a few counts. J is TRBJ2-1 and V is TRBV5-1; D gene uncertain. CDR3 length: 14 amino acids. Germline loops: CDR1 SGHRS, CDR2 YFSETQ. V dropped 2 bases and J dropped 2 bases, with 8 bases sitting between them. In DNA, the CDR3 is TGCGCCAGCAGCTTCCGGGTGCCCTACAATGAGCAGTTCTTC. It encodes CASSFRVPYNEQFF.

This clonotype was counted between two and nine times. The chain links TRBV5-8 to TRBJ2-1; D is ambiguous. Germline V gene lookup returns CDR1 SGHTS and CDR2 YDEGEE. Trimming cost V 4 bases and J 7 bases, with 9 bases left between them. This CDR3 has 12 residues. The CDR3 bases are TGTGCCAGCAGCCCTTTGTTAAATGAGCAGTTCTTC. Its protein product is CASSPLLNEQFF.

This clonotype was seen a handful of times. The chain is built from TRBV7-9 and TRBJ1-1, with D perhaps TRBD1 (6 bases). There are 15 residues in the CDR3. Deletions cut 7 bases from V and 3 bases from J, with 18 bases between. In germline, CDR1 is SEHNR, CDR2 FQNEAQ (reference sequence). The CDR3 region has the DNA TGTGCCAGCACCCCTACGGGGCAGGGGTACACTGAAGCTTTCTTT. This codes for CASTPTGQGYTEAFF.

The rearrangement links TRBV11-2 to TRBJ2-6; 7 positions agree with TRBD1. Per the germline V gene, CDR1 is SGHAT and CDR2 is FQNNGV. The CDR3 contains 21 residues. The trim removed 5 bases at V and 4 bases at J, leaving 23 bases unmatched. CDR3 residues: CASSPSGTAYYTALGANVLTF. The CDR3 DNA is TGTGCCAGCAGCCCTTCCGGGACAGCCTACTACACCGCTCTGGGGGCCAACGTCCTGACTTTC.

This clonotype came up a few times. CDR3 region: CASSLVRGTEAFF. The CDR3 nucleotides read TGTGCCAGCAGCTTGGTCCGGGGCACTGAAGCTTTCTTT. The chain carries TRBV5-5 and TRBJ1-1; D unclear. Germline CDR1 and CDR2: SGHKS and YYEKEE (reference sequence). The CDR3 spans 13 residues. V gave up 0 bases and J gave up 4 bases, with 7 bases separating them.

There are a few counts of this clonotype. This rearrangement joins TRBV9 to TRBJ1-1, with D uncertain. CDR1 is SGDLS and CDR2 is YYNGEE in the germline V gene. The ends were cut back, 4 bases at V and 4 bases at J, with 14 bases in the middle. This CDR3 is built from 14 residues. The CDR3 coding sequence is TGTGCCAGCAGCCCTACTAGAGGGAGCACTGAAGCTTTCTTT. Translation gives CASSPTRGSTEAFF.

This chain joins TRBV20-1 and TRBJ2-5, with D hard to call. V lost 3 bases and J 1 base, leaving 15 bases between the germline ends. The CDR3 length is 15 residues. Germline values: CDR1 DFQATT, CDR2 SNEGSKA (reference sequence). The CDR3 spells CSASPDKTLQETQYF. The CDR3 DNA is TGCAGTGCTAGTCCCGACAAAACCCTCCAAGAGACCCAGTACTTC.

This clonotype was observed a handful of times. J is TRBJ1-5 and V is TRBV20-1; 7 bases are shared with TRBD1. After removal of 4 bases from V and 0 bases from J, the junction contained 6 bases not matched to a gene. This CDR3 has 15 residues. CDR1 is DFQATT, CDR2 SNEGSKA, per germline (reference sequence). DNA for the CDR3: TGCAGTGCTATCCAGGGGGAGTATAGCAATCAGCCCCAGCATTTT. Translating gives CSAIQGEYSNQPQHF.

This clonotype was seen a handful of times. The rearrangement uses TRBV27 and TRBJ1-1; D gene uncertain. Trimming stripped 0 bases from V and 5 bases from J, with 7 bases between. The CDR3 sequence is 13 residues long. Germline V gene sequence: CDR1 MNHEY, CDR2 SMNVEV (reference sequence). The CDR3 DNA reads as TGTGCCAGCAGTTTATCGTCTTGGACTGAAGCTTTCTTT. Translated: CASSLSSWTEAFF.

The CDR3 loop is CASRNRVSDGYTF. The CDR3, as DNA: TGTGCCAGCCGTAACAGGGTTAGCGATGGCTACACCTTC. This sequence joins TRBV12-3 or TRBV12-4 and TRBJ1-2; D possibly corresponds to TRBD1 (6 bases). CDR3 length equals 13 residues. V lost 8 bases to trimming and J lost 6 bases, with 16 bases between them.

This clonotype was seen a few times. This sequence joins TRBV6-5 and TRBJ1-1; D gene unclear. V was trimmed by 0 bases and J by 7 bases, leaving 3 bases between them. Germline assignment: CDR1 MNHEY and CDR2 SVGAGI. The CDR3 is 11 amino acids. Written as DNA, the CDR3 is TGTGCCAGCAGTTACTCTCGTGAAGCTTTCTTT. Its protein is CASSYSREAFF.

This clonotype was detected only a few times. The V call is TRBV29-1, the J call TRBJ1-2; D might be TRBD1 (5 bases). The germline V and J ends were trimmed by 6 bases and 3 bases, with 20 bases remaining between them. Per the germline V gene, CDR1 is SQVTM and CDR2 is ANQGSEA. The CDR3 extends over 15 amino acids. The CDR3 DNA is TGCAGCGTCTGGGACGGAGGGTCCCAATACTATGGCTACACCTTC. This encodes CSVWDGGSQYYGYTF.

The chain is built from TRBV6-2 or TRBV6-3 and TRBJ2-3, with D possibly TRBD1 on 5 matching bases. Germline V gives CDR1 MNHEY, CDR2 SVGEGT. V was trimmed by 0 bases and J by 4 bases, leaving 17 bases between them. The CDR3 sequence is 17 residues long. Here the CDR3 reads CASSYSRVGAEPDTQYF. CDR3 DNA sequence: TGTGCCAGCAGTTACTCGAGAGTAGGGGCTGAGCCAGATACGCAGTATTTT.

This chain links TRBV13 with TRBJ2-5; TRBD1 matches 10 bases. CDR3 length equals 18 residues. The germline V gene encodes CDR1 PRHDT and CDR2 FYEKMQ (reference sequence). The V and J ends lost 4 bases and 6 bases, in that order; junction bases with no gene match: 17. The CDR3 loop is CASSSAFIDRGQDQTQYF. The CDR3 DNA is TGTGCCAGCAGCTCCGCTTTCATTGACAGGGGGCAGGACCAGACCCAGTACTTC.

The chain uses TRBV19 and TRBJ2-1, with TRBD2 matching 9 bases. The CDR3 totals 15 residues. Looked up from germline, CDR1 is LNHDA and CDR2 is SQIVND (reference sequence). V was clipped by 5 bases and J by 4 bases; unmatched bases: 6. The CDR3 DNA reads TGTGCCAGTAGTTTAGCGGGGGCCCATTACAATGAGCAGTTCTTC. Translated: CASSLAGAHYNEQFF. The whole variable domain, filled in from reference TRBV19 and TRBJ2-1, reads DGGITQSPKYLFRKEGQNVTLSCEQNLNHDAMYWYRQDPGQGLRLIYYSQIVNDFQKGDIAEGYSVSREKKESFPLTVTSAQKNPTAFYLCASSLAGAHYNEQFFGPGTRLTVL.

CDR3 DNA sequence: TGTGCCACCAGCCAGGGGAGAAACATTCAGTACTTC. Its protein is CATSQGRNIQYF. The V and J genes are TRBV24-1 and TRBJ2-4; possibly TRBD1 for D (6 bases). This CDR3 comprises 12 residues. Germline V lookup: CDR1 KGHDR, CDR2 SFDVKD. The germline V and J ends were trimmed by 7 bases and 6 bases, with 9 bases remaining between them.

This sequence joins TRBV11-1 and TRBJ2-3, with 13 bases identical to TRBD2. The CDR3 runs to 20 residues. Germline V gene sequence: CDR1 SGHAT, CDR2 FQDESV (reference sequence). V lost 6 bases and J lost 4; bases outside the gene matches: 19. CDR3 residues: CASSSSLLAGGRWASDTQYF. CDR3 in DNA: TGTGCCAGCAGTTCATCTCTACTAGCGGGGGGGCGATGGGCCTCAGATACGCAGTATTTT.